These 20 T cell receptor beta chains were sequenced from one sample in a study of T cell responses to AZD1222 COVID-19 vaccine. Measured with immunoSEQ multiplex PCR; TCRdb has only the in-frame clones, and not every one. Found here are some 150,000 clones, 85% to 95% of them singletons; the top ten hold approximately 0.88%. The specimen comprised peripheral blood, sampled on day 0 of AZD1222 vaccination. Receptors were obtained from an adult in good health.

This clone came up once. V gene TRBV19 combines with J gene TRBJ1-1, with 11 bases fitting TRBD1. J was trimmed by 5 bases and V by 4 bases; bases with no gene match: 12. The CDR3 has 17 residues. Per the germline V gene, CDR1 is LNHDA and CDR2 is SQIVND (reference sequence). The CDR3 DNA is TGTGCCAGTAGTACTCGGACAGGGGGCACGATGGGAACTGAAGCTTTCTTT. It translates to CASSTRTGGTMGTEAFF.

This sequence joins TRBV9 and TRBJ1-5; D call uncertain. V gave up 0 bases and J gave up 5 bases, with 6 bases separating them. The CDR3 loop spans 13 amino acids. Germline V gene lookup returns CDR1 SGDLS and CDR2 YYNGEE. This CDR3 reads CASSVDNDQPQHF. The CDR3 nucleotides read TGTGCCAGCAGCGTAGACAATGATCAGCCCCAGCATTTT.

The chain links TRBV7-9 to TRBJ2-7; D uncertain. CDR3 length: 15 amino acids. Trimming cost V 10 bases and J 0 bases, with 19 bases left between them. Germline V CDR1 and CDR2: SEHNR, FQNEAQ (reference sequence). CDR3 in DNA: TGTGCCATTGGGAAGGCACAAACCTTCTCCTACGAGCAGTACTTC. Its translation: CAIGKAQTFSYEQYF.

V and J are TRBV20-1 and TRBJ2-3; possibly TRBD2 for D (6 bases). The CDR3 contains 10 residues. Germline V gene lookup returns CDR1 DFQATT and CDR2 SNEGSKA (reference sequence). V was pared by 6 bases and J by 12 bases, with 13 bases between. The CDR3 spells CSASGGKQYF. The CDR3 DNA sequence: TGCAGTGCCAGCGGAGGGAAACAGTATTTT.

V and J are TRBV7-9 and TRBJ1-1; TRBD1 is a possible D gene (6 bases). Germline CDR1 SEHNR, CDR2 FQNEAQ (reference sequence). V was cut by 1 base and J by 3 bases, with 15 bases left in between. The CDR3 covers 16 residues. The CDR3 here is CASSLGRGTRHTEAFF. The DNA for the CDR3 is TGTGCCAGCAGCTTAGGTCGGGGGACAAGGCACACTGAAGCTTTCTTT.

The table lists this clone with a count of one. This rearrangement joins TRBV10-1 to TRBJ2-5, with a weak D call TRBD1 (5 bases). The CDR3 is 13 residues long. Germline CDR1 is WNHNN and CDR2 is SYGVQD (reference sequence). The V end was cut by 6 bases, the J end by 4 bases, with 12 bases between. This CDR3 is CASSRTYRETQYF. The CDR3 DNA follows: TGCGCCAGCAGCAGGACATATCGAGAGACCCAGTACTTC.

A single count supports this clone. V gene TRBV5-1 combines with J gene TRBJ2-3; 9 bases are shared with TRBD1. Losses at the gene ends were 2 bases for V and 3 bases for J; bases not matched to a gene: 7. The CDR3 extends over 16 amino acids. CDR1 is SGHRS, CDR2 YFSETQ, per germline. The CDR3 here is CASSLETGGVTDTQYF. CDR3 nucleotides: TGCGCCAGCAGCTTAGAGACAGGGGGAGTTACAGATACGCAGTATTTT.

The gene calls are TRBV30 and TRBJ1-5; D unresolved. Germline values: CDR1 GTSNPN, CDR2 SVGIG (reference sequence). The V end was cut by 2 bases, the J end by 3 bases, with 8 bases between. The CDR3 covers 13 residues. The CDR3 DNA follows: TGTGCCTGGAGTCCGGCGGCCAATCAGCCCCAGCATTTT. It codes for CAWSPAANQPQHF.

The V call is TRBV7-8, the J call TRBJ2-5; TRBD2 aligns across 14 bases. CDR1 SGHVS and CDR2 FQNEAQ come from the germline V gene. This CDR3 is 17 amino acids long. Trimming took 5 bases from V and 5 from J; bases not matched to a gene: 10. CDR3 in DNA: TGTGCCAGCAGCCCGAGGACTAGCGGGGGGCTTGGGGAGACCCAGTACTTC. This encodes CASSPRTSGGLGETQYF.

J is TRBJ1-4 and V is TRBV15, with D uncertain. The V gene's germline CDR1 is LNHNV and CDR2 YYDKDF (reference sequence). This CDR3 is built from 16 residues. Trimming pared 3 bases from V and 3 bases from J, leaving 14 bases between. The CDR3 loop is CATSSPRAGSNEKLFF. The CDR3 DNA reads TGTGCCACCAGCAGCCCCCGGGCCGGATCTAATGAAAAACTGTTTTTT.

V is TRBV7-8 and J is TRBJ1-6; D perhaps matches TRBD1 (5 bases). The CDR3 is made up of 14 amino acids. V was cut by 5 bases and J by 5 bases, with 10 bases left in between. Germline V gene sequence: CDR1 SGHVS, CDR2 FQNEAQ. The DNA of the CDR3 is TGTGCCAGCAGCCCCGACAGAAATAATTCACCCCTCCACTTT. It yields the protein CASSPDRNNSPLHF.

This clone was recorded a few times. The V gene is TRBV5-5, the J gene TRBJ1-2, with D unclear. The V gene's germline CDR1 is SGHKS and CDR2 YYEKEE (reference sequence). V lost 0 bases to trimming and J lost 6 bases, with 9 bases between them. CDR3 length equals 13 residues. CDR3 protein: CASSLAAGDGYTF. The CDR3 region has the DNA TGTGCCAGCAGCTTGGCCGCGGGCGATGGCTACACCTTC. Combining the CDR3 with reference TRBV5-5 and TRBJ1-2 gives the whole variable domain DAGVTQSPTHLIKTRGQQVTLRCSPISGHKSVSWYQQVLGQGPQFIFQYYEKEERGRGNFPDRFSARQFPNYSSELNVNALLLGDSALYLCASSLAAGDGYTFGSGTRLTVV.

A single count supports this clone. The rearrangement links TRBV28 to TRBJ1-2; no reliable D call. Germline V gene sequence: CDR1 MDHEN, CDR2 SYDVKM. The CDR3 runs to 12 residues. V gave up 3 bases and J gave up 6 bases, with 8 bases separating them. The CDR3, as DNA: TGTGCCAGCAGTTTTACCCTAAATGGCTACACCTTC. Amino acids: CASSFTLNGYTF.

The chain joins TRBV3-1 (or the pseudogene TRBV3-2) to TRBJ1-5; TRBD1 might be the D (6 bases). This CDR3 has 13 residues. CDR1 is LGHDT and CDR2 is YNNKEL in the germline V gene (reference sequence). Deletions cut 4 bases from V and 9 bases from J, with 13 bases between. The CDR3 DNA reads as TGTGCCAGCAGCCCGAGGGGGTCGGCGCCCCAGCATTTT. Protein product: CASSPRGSAPQHF.

V gene TRBV4-1 combines with J gene TRBJ2-1; 9 bases fit TRBD2. CDR3 length: 17 residues. Germline CDR1 reads MGHRA; CDR2 reads YSYEKL. V lost 1 base and J lost 3; bases outside the gene matches: 7. The CDR3 nucleotides are TGCGCCAGCAGCCAAGGGCCAGCGGGGGGTCTCTACAATGAGCAGTTCTTC. As protein: CASSQGPAGGLYNEQFF.

This chain connects TRBV6-2 or TRBV6-3 to TRBJ1-1; 10 bases are shared with TRBD1. V dropped 5 bases and J dropped 10; count of bases not matched to a gene: 16. Germline V CDR1 and CDR2: MNHEY, SVGEGT. The CDR3 loop spans 16 amino acids. In DNA, the CDR3 is TGTGCCAGCAGTCTAAGGGACAGGGGATGGTTGAGCGGAGCTTTCTTT. Translated: CASSLRDRGWLSGAFF.

This clone was found once. This chain uses TRBV7-6 with TRBJ1-2, with D maybe TRBD1 (5 bases). The CDR3 runs to 15 residues. V dropped 4 bases and J dropped 4 bases, with 16 bases sitting between them. Per germline, CDR1 SGHVS and CDR2 FNYEAQ. Here the CDR3 reads CASSSFRARPYGYTF. In DNA form, the CDR3 reads TGTGCCAGCAGCTCCTTCAGGGCCCGTCCCTATGGCTACACCTTC.

The chain links TRBV12-3 or TRBV12-4 to TRBJ2-3; D remains ambiguous. V was pared by 6 bases and J by 0 bases, with 7 bases between. The CDR3 contains 13 residues. The CDR3 loop is CASSRGSTDTQYF. CDR3 DNA: TGTGCCAGCAGCCGAGGCAGCACAGATACGCAGTATTTT.

The chain couples TRBV7-4 to TRBJ2-5; tentatively, D is TRBD1 (6 bases). CDR3 length: 16 residues. The V end was cut by 5 bases, the J end by 1 base, with 17 bases between. The germline V gene has CDR1 SGHVT and CDR2 SQSDAQ. In DNA, the CDR3 is TGTGCCAGCAGCCCACTCTCCACAGGGTCCCAAGAGACCCAGTACTTC. This translates into CASSPLSTGSQETQYF. The variable domain in full, completed from reference TRBV7-4 and TRBJ2-5, reads GAGVSQSPRYKVAKRGRDVALRCDSISGHVTLYWYRQTLGQGSEVLTYSQSDAQRDKSGRPSGRFSAERPERSVSTLKIQRTEQGDSAVYLCASSPLSTGSQETQYFGPGTRLLVL.

The CDR3 here is CASDPARGNTIYF. The CDR3 region has the DNA TGTGCCTCCGACCCTGCTAGGGGAAACACCATATATTTT. The rearrangement links TRBV30 to TRBJ1-3; no firm D call. The length of the CDR3 is 13 residues. Germline CDR1 GTSNPN, CDR2 SVGIG (reference sequence). V dropped 7 bases and J dropped 4 bases, with 14 bases sitting between them.